This T cell receptor (beta chain) was sequenced during a study of technical replicates of blood from a few donors. V gave up 4 bases and J gave up 5 bases, with 10 bases separating them. There are 13 residues in the CDR3. Germline values: CDR1 SGHTA, CDR2 FQGNSA. Assay: immunoSEQ multiplex PCR; the TCRdb copy retains only in-frame clones and omits some. The top ten clones hold less than 9% of a sample with 12,000 or so clones, 90% to 95% of them seen once. The chain has TRBV7-2 and TRBJ2-3, with a weak D call TRBD2 (5 bases). The TCR comes from a human donor in good health. The material sequenced was PBMCs. CDR3 protein: CASSSEVVDTQYF. DNA for the CDR3: TGTGCCAGCAGCTCGGAGGTGGTAGATACGCAGTATTTT.